Reported below is one T cell receptor (beta chain). Using immunoSEQ multiplex PCR, the repertoire was profiled, and TCRdb retains in-frame clones only, with some absent. This table holds fewer than 250,000 clones, 70% to 85% found once. The sample belongs to a study of blood T cell repertoires in COVID-19. Study-wide background: The origin of the acute and convalescent COVID-19 samples was the United States, Italy and Spain.

Participant reports of clinical history set cohort assignment. V gave up 6 bases and J gave up 1 base; unmatched junction bases: 4. Germline assignment: CDR1 MRHNA and CDR2 SNTAGT. The CDR3 totals 16 residues. The chain joins TRBV6-4 to TRBJ2-3, with 13 positions matching TRBD2. Sequences were obtained from PBMCs or T cells enriched from blood (not recorded which). The sequence derives from a man in his sixties who had recovered from COVID-19. As DNA, the CDR3 is TGTGCCAGCAGCGGACTAGCGGGGGTGGGCACAGATACGCAGTATTTT. It yields the protein CASSGLAGVGTDTQYF.